This T cell receptor beta chain appears in the sequencing data of a study of CD8+ T cells in alopecia areata. Overall study: Tofacitinib therapy took 6 to 18 months; 6 months off drug came after.

The V gene's germline CDR1 is SEHNR and CDR2 FQNEAQ (reference sequence). Losses at the gene ends were 2 bases for V and 7 bases for J; bases not matched to a gene: 4. The CDR3 runs to 14 residues. Isolated RNA was reverse transcribed into cDNA used as the sequencing template. Here immunoSEQ multiplex PCR was the method, and the copy in TCRdb shows in-frame clones only, minus some. Counted here are about 150,000 clones, more than 45% occurring once; the ten biggest clones make up over 5.5%. The chain has TRBV7-9 and TRBJ2-4; TRBD1 aligns across 8 bases. This receptor was taken from a human donor with alopecia areata. Sequencing used CD4+ T cells sorted from blood. The chain's CDR3 is CASSLQQGANIQYF. The CDR3 DNA follows: TGTGCCAGCAGCTTACAGCAGGGGGCGAACATTCAGTACTTC. The complete variable domain, with remaining parts taken from reference TRBV7-9 and TRBJ2-4, reads DTGVSQNPRHKITKRGQNVTFRCDPISEHNRLYWYRQTLGQGPEFLTYFQNEAQLEKSRLLSDRFSAERPKGSFSTLEIQRTEQGDSAMYLCASSLQQGANIQYFGAGTRLSVL.